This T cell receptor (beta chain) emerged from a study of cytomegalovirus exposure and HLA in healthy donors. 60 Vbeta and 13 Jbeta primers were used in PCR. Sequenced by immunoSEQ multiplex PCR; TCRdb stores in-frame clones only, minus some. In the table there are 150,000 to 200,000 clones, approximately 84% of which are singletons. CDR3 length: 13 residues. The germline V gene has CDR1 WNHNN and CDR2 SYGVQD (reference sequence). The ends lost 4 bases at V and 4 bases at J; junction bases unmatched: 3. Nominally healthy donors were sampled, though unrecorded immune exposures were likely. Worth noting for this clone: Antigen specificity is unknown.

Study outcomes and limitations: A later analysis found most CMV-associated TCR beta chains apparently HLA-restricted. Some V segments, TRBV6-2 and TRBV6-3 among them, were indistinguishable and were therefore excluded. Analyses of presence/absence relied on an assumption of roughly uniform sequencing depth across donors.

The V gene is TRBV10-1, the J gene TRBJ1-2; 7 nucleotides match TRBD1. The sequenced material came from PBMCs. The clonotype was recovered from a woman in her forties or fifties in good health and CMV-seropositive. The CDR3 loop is CASSADRTYGYTF. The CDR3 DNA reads TGCGCCAGCAGTGCGGACAGGACCTATGGCTACACCTTC.